Each of the 30 T cell receptor beta chains below was sequenced from the same sample in a study of radiation and T cells in renal cell carcinoma. Libraries were prepared by immunoSEQ multiplex PCR; TCRdb keeps only in-frame clonotypes and omits some of them. The repertoire holds some 110,000 clones, with roughly four fifths as singletons. Time point reported: baseline pretreatment blood. Treatment: 15 Gy SBRT to primary tumor, nephrectomy 4 weeks later. The starting material was blood, obtained from a patient whose treatment included radiotherapy and nephrectomy. These receptors were taken from a woman aged 55-70 years with renal cell carcinoma.

This clone was seen more than once but under ten times. The CDR3, as DNA: TGTGCCAGCAGCCTAATGAACACTGAAGCTTTCTTT. Translated, it gives CASSLMNTEAFF. The chain employs TRBV6-6 and TRBJ1-1; D gene ambiguous. CDR3 length: 12 residues. V was pared by 6 bases and J by 0 bases, with 5 bases between. Germline CDR1 MNHNY, CDR2 SVGAGI (reference sequence).

The chain links TRBV4-1 to TRBJ2-1; D not resolved. The ends were cut back, 4 bases at V and 6 bases at J, with 13 bases in the middle. This CDR3 region has 14 residues. Germline V gene lookup returns CDR1 MGHRA and CDR2 YSYEKL. In nucleotides, the CDR3 is TGCGCCAGCAGCCCAAATCGCCCCCCCAATGAGCAGTTCTTC. Encoded protein: CASSPNRPPNEQFF.

V gene TRBV7-2 combines with J gene TRBJ1-2; D gene uncertain. The CDR3 contains 13 residues. V lost 4 bases, J lost 5 bases, and 11 bases lay in between. From germline, CDR1 is SGHTA and CDR2 FQGNSA. Here the CDR3 DNA reads TGTGCCAGCAGCTACCCTGGGGTTTATGGCTACACCTTC. Translating it yields CASSYPGVYGYTF.

A single count supports this clone. The chain uses TRBV23-1 and TRBJ2-3; the D gene is possibly TRBD2 (6 bases). TRBV23-1 is flagged as an ORF with uncertain function. V was pared by 7 bases and J by 8 bases, with 25 bases between. This CDR3 has 16 residues. In DNA, the CDR3 is TGCGCCAGCAAGAGACCGACAGCGGGCTTTTTTGCTACGCAGTATTTT. It specifies CASKRPTAGFFATQYF.

Concerning this clone itself: Within the sample, other DNA sequences also encode this same CDR3. The CDR3 DNA is TGCGCCAGCAGCCAAGCCCAGAGACGGGCCTACGAGCAGTACTTC. It codes for CASSQAQRRAYEQYF. J is TRBJ2-7 and V is TRBV4-3; D gene unclear. Per the germline V gene, CDR1 is LGHNA and CDR2 is YSLEER. This CDR3 has 15 amino acids. Trimming removed 1 base from V and 2 bases from J, with 12 bases in between.

The chain is built from TRBV6-5 and TRBJ1-4; no clear D gene. The CDR3 is made up of 15 amino acids. CDR1 MNHEY and CDR2 SVGAGI come from the germline V gene. V shed 0 bases and J shed 3 bases, with 8 bases lying between them. The CDR3 DNA reads as TGTGCCAGCAGTTACTCGATGGGTCCTAATGAAAAACTGTTTTTT. This translates into CASSYSMGPNEKLFF.

This clone was observed once. The chain is built from TRBV19 and TRBJ2-7; no clear D gene. Germline lookup yields CDR1 LNHDA and CDR2 SQIVND (reference sequence). The V end lost 1 base, the J end lost 0 bases, and 4 bases lay between the germline ends. This CDR3 is 13 amino acids long. Here the CDR3 reads CASSIAPSYEQYF. The CDR3 bases are TGTGCCAGTAGTATAGCCCCCTCCTACGAGCAGTACTTC. Variable domain in full (rest from reference TRBV19 and TRBJ2-7): DGGITQSPKYLFRKEGQNVTLSCEQNLNHDAMYWYRQDPGQGLRLIYYSQIVNDFQKGDIAEGYSVSREKKESFPLTVTSAQKNPTAFYLCASSIAPSYEQYFGPGTRLTVT.

V usage is TRBV5-1 and J usage is TRBJ2-3, with D possibly matching TRBD1 (6 bases). Trimming left V 0 bases short and J 5 bases short, with 13 bases between. CDR1 and CDR2 (germline): SGHRS, YFSETQ. The CDR3 covers 15 residues. The CDR3 spells CASSLVGAAGDTQYF. Here the CDR3 DNA reads TGCGCCAGCAGCTTGGTGGGGGCGGCGGGAGATACGCAGTATTTT. Variable domain in full (rest from reference TRBV5-1 and TRBJ2-3): KAGVTQTPRYLIKTRGQQVTLSCSPISGHRSVSWYQQTPGQGLQFLFEYFSETQRNKGNFPGRFSGRQFSNSRSEMNVSTLELGDSALYLCASSLVGAAGDTQYFGPGTRLTVL.

This clone was seen only a few times. This sequence joins TRBV27 and TRBJ1-1; 9 bases align to TRBD1. Unmatched junction bases numbered 11, after V lost 5 bases and J lost 4 bases. This CDR3 spans 16 amino acids. Germline V gene sequence: CDR1 MNHEY, CDR2 SMNVEV (reference sequence). CDR3 residues: CASSPPGTGITTEAFF. CDR3 DNA sequence: TGTGCCAGCAGTCCCCCCGGGACAGGGATCACCACTGAAGCTTTCTTT.

This chain links TRBV11-2 with TRBJ2-7, with D hard to call. The germline V gene has CDR1 SGHAT and CDR2 FQNNGV. Trimming stripped 3 bases from V and 6 bases from J, with 21 bases between. The CDR3 length is 16 residues. This chain's CDR3 is CASSFNSGSEKVEQYF. The CDR3 DNA reads as TGTGCCAGCAGCTTTAATAGTGGGTCAGAGAAGGTCGAGCAGTACTTC. The full variable domain, with the rest looked up from reference TRBV11-2 and TRBJ2-7, is EAGVAQSPRYKIIEKRQSVAFWCNPISGHATLYWYQQILGQGPKLLIQFQNNGVVDDSQLPKDRFSAERLKGVDSTLKIQPAKLEDSAVYLCASSFNSGSEKVEQYFGPGTRLTVT.

This chain joins TRBV25-1 and TRBJ1-6, with D unresolved. Germline CDR1 and CDR2: MGHDK and SYGVNS. The CDR3 totals 14 residues. V lost 4 bases and J lost 8, with 12 bases in between. In DNA form, the CDR3 reads TGTGCCAGCAGTGGACCGCTTCGGGATTCACCCCTCCACTTT. The encoded protein is CASSGPLRDSPLHF.

There are a few counts of this clone. The chain links TRBV10-3 to TRBJ1-2; D possibly corresponds to TRBD1 (5 bases). Germline CDR1 is ENHRY and CDR2 is SYGVKD. This CDR3 has 13 amino acids. The ends were cut back, 5 bases at V and 4 bases at J, with 11 bases in the middle. CDR3 coding DNA: TGTGCCATCAGTTCTACAGGACTCTATGGCTACACCTTC. Protein sequence: CAISSTGLYGYTF.

This sequence joins TRBV2 and TRBJ1-3; D not certain. The germline gives CDR1 SNHLY, CDR2 FYNNEI. CDR3 length: 14 residues. V was cut by 2 bases and J by 2 bases, with 7 bases left in between. The CDR3 region is CASSEWVAGNTIYF. CDR3 in DNA: TGTGCCAGCAGTGAATGGGTGGCTGGAAACACCATATATTTT.

V and J are TRBV4-1 and TRBJ1-5, with a possible D match to TRBD1 (5 bases). The V end lost 4 bases, the J end lost 0 bases, and 13 bases lay between the germline ends. Germline lookup yields CDR1 MGHRA and CDR2 YSYEKL. The CDR3 runs to 16 residues. The CDR3 is CASSLKQGISNQPQHF. CDR3 nucleotide sequence: TGCGCCAGCAGCCTAAAGCAGGGAATTAGCAATCAGCCCCAGCATTTT.

The chain joins TRBV18 to TRBJ2-7, with D unresolved. This CDR3 spans 11 amino acids. Germline V gene sequence: CDR1 KGHSH, CDR2 LQKENI. The V and J ends lost 3 bases and 5 bases respectively, with 5 bases between them. For the CDR3, the DNA is TGTGCCAGCTCACCGACGAACGAGCAGTACTTC. Translating it yields CASSPTNEQYF.

This rearrangement joins TRBV7-3 to TRBJ1-1, with TRBD1 matching 8 bases. This CDR3 is 15 amino acids long. The V gene's germline CDR1 is SGHTA and CDR2 FQGTGA. V was clipped by 1 base and J by 2 bases; unmatched bases: 3. CDR3: CASSLSTGGNTEAFF. CDR3 nucleotides: TGTGCCAGCAGCTTAAGTACAGGGGGTAACACTGAAGCTTTCTTT.

Here the CDR3 reads CASSDGTANEKLFF. The CDR3 DNA sequence: TGTGCCAGCAGCGACGGGACAGCTAATGAAAAACTGTTTTTT. V usage is TRBV2 and J usage is TRBJ1-4; 7 bases map to TRBD1. This CDR3 is built from 14 residues. V lost 6 bases to trimming and J lost 3 bases; unmatched junction nucleotides: 4. CDR1 and CDR2 from the germline V gene are SNHLY and FYNNEI.

This clone was counted between two and nine times. The chain is built from TRBV4-3 and TRBJ1-1, with 8 nucleotides matching TRBD1. CDR1 is LGHNA, CDR2 YSLEER, per germline. The CDR3 covers 18 residues. Trimming removed 0 bases from V and 0 bases from J; junction bases left unmatched: 9. CDR3 region: CASSQDRGPGEMNTEAFF. CDR3 coding DNA: TGCGCCAGCAGCCAAGACAGGGGGCCGGGTGAGATGAACACTGAAGCTTTCTTT.

J is TRBJ1-1 and V is TRBV6-5; D is perhaps TRBD1 (6 bases). V lost 3 bases to trimming and J lost 5 bases, with 10 bases between them. Germline CDR1 is MNHEY and CDR2 is SVGAGI. The CDR3 extends over 13 amino acids. CDR3 nucleotide sequence: TGTGCCAGCAGTTATACAGGGATGACTGAAGCTTTCTTT. Protein sequence: CASSYTGMTEAFF.

This chain connects TRBV7-9 to TRBJ1-1, with D unclear. V lost 6 bases to trimming and J lost 4 bases, with 15 bases between them. The CDR3 is 14 residues long. Looked up from germline, CDR1 is SEHNR and CDR2 is FQNEAQ (reference sequence). CDR3 sequence: CASSTHTEATEAFF. CDR3 DNA sequence: TGTGCCAGCAGTACTCACACGGAGGCCACTGAAGCTTTCTTT.

CDR3 region: CASSLQGGSGNTIYF. CDR3 DNA: TGTGCCAGCAGTCTGCAAGGGGGGTCCGGAAACACCATATATTTT. The chain uses TRBV28 and TRBJ1-3; D is perhaps TRBD1 (6 bases). The CDR3 is 15 residues long. The V end was cut by 5 bases, the J end by 4 bases, with 15 bases between. The germline V gene encodes CDR1 MDHEN and CDR2 SYDVKM. The full variable domain, with the rest looked up from reference TRBV28 and TRBJ1-3, is DVKVTQSSRYLVKRTGEKVFLECVQDMDHENMFWYRQDPGLGLRLIYFSYDVKMKEKGDIPEGYSVSREKKERFSLILESASTNQTSMYLCASSLQGGSGNTIYFGEGSWLTVV.

This rearrangement joins TRBV7-2 to TRBJ2-7; possible D gene TRBD1, 5 bases. Per the germline V gene, CDR1 is SGHTA and CDR2 is FQGNSA. V lost 5 bases and J 1 base, leaving 15 bases between the germline ends. The CDR3 spans 15 residues. CDR3 bases: TGTGCCAGCAGCCCCGTCCCTTCAGGGTCCTACGAGCAGTACTTC. It codes for CASSPVPSGSYEQYF. The variable domain in full, completed from reference TRBV7-2 and TRBJ2-7, reads GAGVSQSPSNKVTEKGKDVELRCDPISGHTALYWYRQSLGQGLEFLIYFQGNSAPDKSGLPSDRFSAERTGGSVSTLTIQRTQQEDSAVYLCASSPVPSGSYEQYFGPGTRLTVT.

The chain couples TRBV19 to TRBJ1-2; 7 nucleotides line up with TRBD1. The CDR3 length is 15 residues. In germline, CDR1 is LNHDA, CDR2 SQIVND (reference sequence). J gave up 2 bases and V 5 bases, and 8 bases lay outside the gene matches. CDR3 sequence: CASSLRGTANYGYTF. CDR3 DNA: TGTGCCAGTAGTCTCCGAGGGACAGCGAACTATGGCTACACCTTC. Looking up the rest from reference TRBV19 and TRBJ1-2 gives the full variable domain: DGGITQSPKYLFRKEGQNVTLSCEQNLNHDAMYWYRQDPGQGLRLIYYSQIVNDFQKGDIAEGYSVSREKKESFPLTVTSAQKNPTAFYLCASSLRGTANYGYTFGSGTRLTVV.

The rearrangement links TRBV5-1 to TRBJ1-5, with no clear D. This CDR3 comprises 16 residues. Per germline, CDR1 SGHRS and CDR2 YFSETQ. V lost 0 bases and J 3 bases, leaving 13 bases between the germline ends. CDR3 residues: CASSLGAGNSNQPQHF. The CDR3 nucleotides are TGCGCCAGCAGCTTGGGGGCGGGAAACTCCAATCAGCCCCAGCATTTT. Combining the CDR3 with reference TRBV5-1 and TRBJ1-5 gives the whole variable domain KAGVTQTPRYLIKTRGQQVTLSCSPISGHRSVSWYQQTPGQGLQFLFEYFSETQRNKGNFPGRFSGRQFSNSRSEMNVSTLELGDSALYLCASSLGAGNSNQPQHFGDGTRLSIL.

The chain joins TRBV29-1 to TRBJ1-1; 12 bases agree with TRBD1. With 2 bases clipped from V and 3 bases from J, the junction kept 10 bases outside the gene matches. The CDR3 contains 17 residues. Germline loops: CDR1 SQVTM, CDR2 ANQGSEA. This CDR3 reads CSVEWGDRGRSDTEAFF. The CDR3, as DNA: TGCAGCGTTGAATGGGGGGACAGGGGGCGTTCGGACACTGAAGCTTTCTTT.

This clone was recorded once. V gene TRBV6-5 combines with J gene TRBJ1-3; D gene uncertain. The CDR3 totals 12 residues. Per germline, CDR1 MNHEY and CDR2 SVGAGI. V shed 10 bases and J shed 4 bases, with 11 bases lying between them. This CDR3 is CATPGGGNTIYF. CDR3 nucleotides: TGTGCCACCCCTGGCGGAGGAAACACCATATATTTT.

V and J are TRBV6-6 and TRBJ2-7; a possible D gene is TRBD1 (5 bases). Germline V lookup: CDR1 MNHNY, CDR2 SVGAGI (reference sequence). The V gene lost 5 bases and the J gene lost 1 base, with 15 bases spanning the gap. The CDR3 is made up of 15 amino acids. The CDR3 DNA reads as TGTGCCAGCAGTGCATTAGGGGCCCCTTCCTACGAGCAGTACTTC. Translating it yields CASSALGAPSYEQYF.

The chain combines TRBV6-5 with TRBJ1-1, with a tentative D call TRBD1 (5 bases). V gave up 4 bases and J gave up 1 base, with 10 bases separating them. Germline V gene lookup returns CDR1 MNHEY and CDR2 SVGAGI. The CDR3 totals 14 residues. In DNA form, the CDR3 reads TGTGCCAGCAGTTCAGGGTCCCAGAACACTGAAGCTTTCTTT. Translation gives CASSSGSQNTEAFF.

This sequence joins TRBV15 and TRBJ1-2, with 7 positions matching TRBD1. The trim removed 3 bases at V and 4 bases at J, leaving 2 bases unmatched. The CDR3 is 13 residues long. Per the germline V gene, CDR1 is LNHNV and CDR2 is YYDKDF (reference sequence). The CDR3 loop reads CATSRGQLYGYTF. In DNA, the CDR3 is TGTGCCACCAGCAGGGGACAGCTCTATGGCTACACCTTC.

This chain links TRBV28 with TRBJ1-2; no clear D. V was cut by 7 bases and J by 5 bases, with 14 bases left in between. CDR3 length equals 13 residues. From germline, CDR1 is MDHEN and CDR2 SYDVKM. The CDR3 reads CASKTPGRYGYTF. The CDR3 bases are TGTGCCAGCAAGACCCCCGGACGGTATGGCTACACCTTC.